These T cell receptor beta chains were read from a single sample in a study of T-cell reconstitution after alpha-beta-depleted transplantation in children. One entry per CDR3 protein results from TCRdb running MiXCR on the PCR reads. The table has about 500,000 distinct CDR3 sequences, approximately 30% seen once. Here the sequenced sample was PBMCs from the stem cell graft donor, taken from the stem cell graft. The origin of the receptors is a human donor who donated a stem cell graft to a child with aplastic anemia. CDR3s include the opening cysteine and the closing phenylalanine or tryptophan. D genes are given only for firm matches. Size is omitted from some rows. Given values are once, few, many or a class for expanded clones.

clone size	D gene	V gene	J gene	CDR3 protein	CDR3 DNA
few	TRBD1	TRBV12-3/TRBV12-4	TRBJ2-7	CASSSTGQDPYEQYF	TGTGCCAGCAGTAGCACGGGACAGGATCCGTACGAGCAGTACTTC
few	TRBD2	TRBV7-9	TRBJ2-1	CASTQLADYNEQFF	TGTGCCAGCACCCAACTAGCGGACTACAATGAGCAGTTCTTC
NA	TRBD1	TRBV2	TRBJ2-1	CASSGDRVHEQFF	TGTGCCAGCAGTGGGGACAGGGTGCATGAGCAGTTCTTC
NA	TRBD1	TRBV19	TRBJ1-5	CASSNPGTDNQPQHF	TGTGCCAGTAGTAACCCCGGGACAGACAATCAGCCCCAGCATTTT
few	TRBD2	TRBV20-1	TRBJ2-3	CSARSGLAGATDTQYF	TGCAGTGCTAGATCTGGACTAGCGGGAGCCACAGATACGCAGTATTTT
few	NA	TRBV7-2	TRBJ2-5	CASSPVGRAETQYF	TGTGCCAGCAGCCCCGTCGGCAGGGCAGAGACCCAGTACTTC
few	NA	TRBV10-3	TRBJ2-1	CAISGGHINEQFF	TGTGCCATCAGTGGCGGGCACATCAATGAGCAGTTCTTC
NA	NA	TRBV5-1	TRBJ1-1	CASSLAYNMNTEAFF	TGCGCCAGCAGCTTGGCCTACAACATGAACACTGAAGCTTTCTTT
NA	NA	TRBV3-1	TRBJ2-5	CASSRDTGVRETQYF	TGTGCCAGCAGCAGAGATACGGGGGTACGCGAGACCCAGTACTTC
NA	NA	TRBV27	TRBJ1-5	CASSVRGGDQPQHF	TGTGCCAGCAGTGTGCGGGGGGGCGATCAGCCCCAGCATTTT
NA	NA	TRBV12-3/TRBV12-4	TRBJ1-1	CASSFGDHRAQNTEAFF	TGTGCCAGCAGTTTTGGGGACCACCGAGCCCAGAACACTGAAGCTTTCTTT
NA	NA	TRBV12-3/TRBV12-4	TRBJ1-5	CASSLVPTSQPQHF	TGTGCCAGCAGTTTAGTACCCACTAGCCAGCCCCAGCATTTT
few	NA	TRBV6-5	TRBJ1-5	CASSYSGVLGNQPQHF	TGTGCCAGCAGTTACTCAGGGGTTCTCGGCAATCAGCCCCAGCATTTT
NA	TRBD2	TRBV29-1	TRBJ2-2	CSACRVAGGPGYNTGELFF	TGCAGCGCCTGTAGGGTAGCGGGAGGGCCGGGTTATAACACCGGGGAGCTGTTTTTT
NA	NA	TRBV5-6	TRBJ2-7	CASSLKVWPVSYEQYF	TGTGCCAGCAGCTTGAAGGTTTGGCCGGTCTCCTACGAGCAGTACTTC
NA	TRBD2	TRBV9	TRBJ2-3	CASSRGLAGGSGDTQYF	TGTGCCAGCAGCAGGGGACTAGCGGGAGGATCGGGAGATACGCAGTATTTT
NA	TRBD1	TRBV7-9	TRBJ2-5	CASSFRTGGSETQYF	TGTGCCAGCAGCTTCCGGACAGGGGGCTCAGAGACCCAGTACTTC
few	NA	TRBV6-1	TRBJ1-1	CASRIGRDTTEAFF	TGTGCCAGCAGAATCGGACGGGATACCACTGAAGCTTTCTTT
NA	TRBD1	TRBV25-1	TRBJ2-2	CASSEWGQDTGELFF	TGTGCCAGCAGTGAATGGGGACAGGACACCGGGGAGCTGTTTTTT
few	NA	TRBV30	TRBJ2-6	CAWTGQQISGANVLTF	TGTGCCTGGACGGGACAACAAATCTCTGGGGCCAACGTCCTGACTTTC
few	NA	TRBV20-1	TRBJ2-1	CSARVSVPEQFF	TGCAGTGCTAGAGTATCGGTGCCTGAGCAGTTCTTC
NA	NA	TRBV12-3/TRBV12-4	TRBJ1-3	CASRGGTRSGNTIYF	TGTGCCAGCAGGGGGGGGACCCGCTCTGGAAACACCATATATTTT
NA	TRBD1	TRBV27	TRBJ2-2	CASSPGGTGFTGELFF	TGTGCCAGCAGCCCAGGGGGTACAGGCTTCACCGGGGAGCTGTTTTTT
few	NA	TRBV7-8	TRBJ1-4	CASSFRAVINEKLFF	TGTGCCAGCAGCTTCAGGGCAGTCATTAATGAAAAACTGTTTTTT
many	TRBD2	TRBV20-1	TRBJ2-7	CSAGRTSGNPNEQYF	TGCAGTGCGGGTAGGACTAGCGGGAACCCCAACGAGCAGTACTTC
NA	NA	TRBV19	TRBJ2-1	CASSMERSFSYNEQFF	TGTGCCAGTAGTATGGAGCGGAGTTTCTCCTACAATGAGCAGTTCTTC
few	NA	TRBV7-2	TRBJ1-3	CASSPSRGVGNTIYF	TGTGCCAGCAGCCCCTCGCGGGGAGTTGGAAACACCATATATTTT
NA	TRBD1	TRBV7-9	TRBJ2-3	CASSPLRGQGTDTQYF	TGTGCCAGCAGCCCCTTAAGGGGACAGGGCACAGATACGCAGTATTTT
NA	NA	TRBV7-2	TRBJ1-5	CASSLNLGVYQPQHF	TGTGCCAGCAGCTTAAATTTAGGAGTCTATCAGCCCCAGCATTTT
NA	NA	TRBV20-1	TRBJ2-1	CSARVPPNEQFF	TGCAGTGCTAGAGTACCCCCCAATGAGCAGTTCTTC
many	NA	TRBV19	TRBJ1-2	CASSIAMEGNYGYTF	TGTGCCAGTAGTATCGCTATGGAGGGAAACTATGGCTACACCTTC
few	NA	TRBV7-2	TRBJ2-2	CASSLVLSSGELFF	TGTGCCAGCAGCTTAGTTTTAAGCTCTGGGGAGCTGTTTTTT
few	NA	TRBV29-1	TRBJ2-1	CSVDPGSSYNEQFF	TGCAGCGTTGACCCCGGGAGCTCCTACAATGAGCAGTTCTTC
NA	NA	TRBV18	TRBJ2-5	CASSTQGGLGETQYF	TGTGCCAGCTCAACACAGGGTGGCCTAGGAGAGACCCAGTACTTC